The clone carrying this TCR beta chain was observed a few times. Its antigen is not known. Each CDR3 protein is one row after TCRdb ran MiXCR on the 5' RACE reads. This sample has approximately 400,000 distinct CDR3 sequences, with 18% found just once. This sample was taken from a study of T-cell memory formation after mild COVID-19. Overall study findings and caveats: Contracting clones, day 15 to 85, had balanced CD4/CD8, and later expanders favored CD4+.

This TCR derives from a man aged 18 to 29 who had mild COVID-19 (a few samples of this study predate the infection). Cell type and time point are not known. The sample consisted of PBMCs or a T cell subset sorted from them (not recorded which).

The CDR3: CASSTGGGSYNEQFF. In DNA, the CDR3 is TGTGCCAGCAGCACAGGGGGCGGTTCCTACAATGAGCAGTTCTTC. The chain has TRBV6-2 or TRBV6-3 and TRBJ2-1, with TRBD1 matching 9 bases. The CDR3 has 15 amino acids. V shed 6 bases and J 1 base; nucleotides not matched to a gene: 4. In germline, CDR1 is MNHEY, CDR2 SVGEGT.